A selection of T cell receptor beta chains follows, all from one sample in a study of cytomegalovirus exposure and HLA in healthy donors. The table came from immunoSEQ multiplex PCR; TCRdb's copy has only in-frame clones and leaves some out. The table has 93,000 or so clones, more than 75% seen once. The sequenced sample was PBMCs. These receptors were obtained from a woman aged 18 to 35 in good health and CMV-seropositive. Each CDR3 is given with its conserved first and last residue. A D gene is named only where the DNA matches it firmly. Expanded clones are given a class, and other clones once, few, many or no size at all.

j_call	clone_size	v_call	d_call	cdr3_nt	cdr3_aa
TRBJ2-7	-	TRBV27	TRBD2	TGTGCCAGCAGTTTGGGGCTAGCGGGACCAAGCTACGAGCAGTACTTC	CASSLGLAGPSYEQYF
TRBJ1-2	few	TRBV5-1	-	TGCGCCAGCAGCTCCCAGGCTACTTATGGCTACACCTTC	CASSSQATYGYTF
TRBJ2-1	-	TRBV2	TRBD2	TGTGCCATCCCCCCCAATCCTGGGACTAGCGTTGGTTTCTTC	CAIPPNPGTSVGFF
TRBJ2-7	few	TRBV5-4	-	TGTGCCAGCAGCTTGGCGGGGGGCCTTTCCTACGAGCAGTACTTC	CASSLAGGLSYEQYF
TRBJ1-3	-	TRBV14	-	TGTGCCAGCAGCCAAACGGGGGGCCCCTCTGGAAACACCATATATTTT	CASSQTGGPSGNTIYF
TRBJ2-7	-	TRBV30	TRBD2	TGTGCCTGTACTAGCGCCCGACTTTCCTACGAGCAGTACTTC	CACTSARLSYEQYF
TRBJ2-1	few	TRBV5-5	TRBD2	TGTGCCAGCAGCTTGAGTGGGCTAGCGGGAGGAAGGTACAATGAGCAGTTCTTC	CASSLSGLAGGRYNEQFF
TRBJ1-2	-	TRBV9	-	TGTGCCAGCAGCGTAGAGGAGGGAAGGCACTATGGCTACACCTTC	CASSVEEGRHYGYTF
TRBJ2-1	-	TRBV7-7	TRBD1	TGTGCCAGCAGCGCAGGGGGCTCCTACAATGAGCAGTTCTTC	CASSAGGSYNEQFF
TRBJ1-3	-	TRBV2	TRBD1	TGTGCCAGCAGTCCGGGACAGATAAGCTCTGGAAACACCATATATTTT	CASSPGQISSGNTIYF
TRBJ1-1	-	TRBV27	-	TGTGCCAGCATGAAGGGGATGAACACTGAAGCTTTCTTT	CASMKGMNTEAFF
TRBJ2-6	few	TRBV27	TRBD1	TGTGCCAGCAGTTTAGGACAGGCTACCTCTGGGGCCAACGTCCTGACTTTC	CASSLGQATSGANVLTF
TRBJ2-6	-	TRBV27	-	TGTGCCAGCAGCCTCTCTGGGGCCAACGTCCTGACTTTC	CASSLSGANVLTF
TRBJ1-1	-	TRBV7-6	-	TGTGCCAGCAGCTTAGCCCCGGACAGTGTGAACACTGAAGCTTTCTTT	CASSLAPDSVNTEAFF
TRBJ1-3	-	TRBV13	-	TGTGCCAGCAGCCACCCCGGGGTTAGCTCTGGAAACACCATATATTTT	CASSHPGVSSGNTIYF
TRBJ1-4	-	TRBV4-3	-	TGCGCCAGCAGCCAAGATAGGACAGAGAATGAAAAACTGTTTTTT	CASSQDRTENEKLFF
TRBJ2-1	-	TRBV10-3	-	TGTGCCATCACTCTAGACAGGAGCACTGAGCAGTTCTTC	CAITLDRSTEQFF
TRBJ2-1	-	TRBV15	-	TGTGCCACCAGCAGAGGGGAGGGGGGCAATGAGCAGTTCTTC	CATSRGEGGNEQFF
TRBJ2-7	-	TRBV7-2	TRBD2	TGTGCCAGCAGTCGGACTAGCGTCTACGAGCAGTACTTC	CASSRTSVYEQYF
TRBJ2-7	-	TRBV29-1	-	TGCAGCGTCCCTATGAGTAGCTCCTACGAGCAGTACTTC	CSVPMSSSYEQYF
TRBJ2-7	-	TRBV5-4	-	TGTGCCAGCAGCCTGCGACTAGTTAAAGGCTACGAGCAGTACTTC	CASSLRLVKGYEQYF
TRBJ1-1	-	TRBV9	-	TGTGCCAGCAGCCGGGTAGCGGAAGAAGCTTTCTTT	CASSRVAEEAFF
TRBJ2-2	-	TRBV18	-	TGTGCCAGCTCACCACGGCCGGGCACCGGGGAGCTGTTTTTT	CASSPRPGTGELFF
TRBJ1-1	once	TRBV28	TRBD1	TGTGCCAGCAGTTTACCACGGACAGGGGTGAGGACTGAAGCTTTCTTT	CASSLPRTGVRTEAFF